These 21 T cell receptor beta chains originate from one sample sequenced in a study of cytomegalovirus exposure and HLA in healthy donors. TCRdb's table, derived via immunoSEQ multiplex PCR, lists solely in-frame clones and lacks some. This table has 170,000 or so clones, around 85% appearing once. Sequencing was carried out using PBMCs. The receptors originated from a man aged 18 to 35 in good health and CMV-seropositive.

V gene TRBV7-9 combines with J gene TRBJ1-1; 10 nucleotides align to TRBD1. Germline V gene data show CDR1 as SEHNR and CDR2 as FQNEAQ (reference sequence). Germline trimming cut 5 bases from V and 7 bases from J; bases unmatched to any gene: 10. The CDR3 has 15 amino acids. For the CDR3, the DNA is TGTGCCAGCAGCCCGACGCGGACAGGGGGGATTGAAGCTTTCTTT. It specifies CASSPTRTGGIEAFF.

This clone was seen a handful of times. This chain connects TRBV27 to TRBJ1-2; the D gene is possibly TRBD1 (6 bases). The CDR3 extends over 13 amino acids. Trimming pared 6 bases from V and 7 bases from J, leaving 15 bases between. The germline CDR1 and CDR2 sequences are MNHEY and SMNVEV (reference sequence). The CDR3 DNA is TGTGCCAGCAGCTACGGACAGTTTGGTGGCTACACCTTC. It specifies CASSYGQFGGYTF.

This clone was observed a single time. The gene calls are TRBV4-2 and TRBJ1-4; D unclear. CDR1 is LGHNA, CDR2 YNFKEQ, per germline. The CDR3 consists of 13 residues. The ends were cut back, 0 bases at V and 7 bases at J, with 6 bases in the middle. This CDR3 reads CASSQESFEKLFF. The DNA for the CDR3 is TGTGCCAGCAGCCAAGAATCATTTGAAAAACTGTTTTTT.

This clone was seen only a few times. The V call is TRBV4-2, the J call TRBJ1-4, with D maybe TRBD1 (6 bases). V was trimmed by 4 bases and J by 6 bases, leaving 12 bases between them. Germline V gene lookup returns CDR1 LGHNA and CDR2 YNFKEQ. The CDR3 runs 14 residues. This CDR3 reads CASSRREGDEKLFF. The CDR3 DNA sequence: TGTGCCAGCAGCCGCCGTGAGGGGGATGAAAAACTGTTTTTT.

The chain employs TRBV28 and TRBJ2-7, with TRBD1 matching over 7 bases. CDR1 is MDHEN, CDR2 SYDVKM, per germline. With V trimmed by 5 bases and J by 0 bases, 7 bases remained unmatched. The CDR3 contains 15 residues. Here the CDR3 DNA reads TGTGCCAGCAGTCCGTGGGACAGATCCTCCTACGAGCAGTACTTC. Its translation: CASSPWDRSSYEQYF.

The CDR3 sequence: CASASGLGYEQYF. The DNA of the CDR3 is TGTGCCAGCGCTTCGGGACTGGGGTACGAGCAGTACTTC. The V call is TRBV28, the J call TRBJ2-7; perhaps TRBD2 as D (6 bases). From germline, CDR1 is MDHEN and CDR2 SYDVKM. CDR3 size: 13 residues. V was trimmed by 8 bases and J by 4 bases, leaving 15 bases between them.

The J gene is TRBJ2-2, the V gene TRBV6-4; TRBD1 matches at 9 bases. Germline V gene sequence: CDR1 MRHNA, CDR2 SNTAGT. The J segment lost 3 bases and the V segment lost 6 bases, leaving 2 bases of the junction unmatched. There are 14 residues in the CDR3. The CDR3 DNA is TGTGCCAGCAGGAGACAGGGGGACACCGGGGAGCTGTTTTTT. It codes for CASRRQGDTGELFF.

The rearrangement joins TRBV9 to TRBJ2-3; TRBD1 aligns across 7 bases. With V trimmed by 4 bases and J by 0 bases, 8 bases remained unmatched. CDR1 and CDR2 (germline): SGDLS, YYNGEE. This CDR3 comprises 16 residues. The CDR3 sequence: CASSLRQGRSTDTQYF. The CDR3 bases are TGTGCCAGCAGCTTAAGACAGGGACGGAGCACAGATACGCAGTATTTT.

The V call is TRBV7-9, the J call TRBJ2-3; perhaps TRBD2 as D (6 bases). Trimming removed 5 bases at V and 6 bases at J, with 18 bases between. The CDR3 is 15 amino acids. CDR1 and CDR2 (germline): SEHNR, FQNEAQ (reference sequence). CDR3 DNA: TGTGCCAGCAGCCCTAGAGAAGGCGGAGGGGATACGCAGTATTTT. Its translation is CASSPREGGGDTQYF.

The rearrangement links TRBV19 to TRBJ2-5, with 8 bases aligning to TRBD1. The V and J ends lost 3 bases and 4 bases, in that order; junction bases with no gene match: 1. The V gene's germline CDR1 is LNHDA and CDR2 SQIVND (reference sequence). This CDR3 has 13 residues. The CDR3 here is CASSMGQVETQYF. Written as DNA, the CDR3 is TGTGCCAGTAGTATGGGACAGGTAGAGACCCAGTACTTC.

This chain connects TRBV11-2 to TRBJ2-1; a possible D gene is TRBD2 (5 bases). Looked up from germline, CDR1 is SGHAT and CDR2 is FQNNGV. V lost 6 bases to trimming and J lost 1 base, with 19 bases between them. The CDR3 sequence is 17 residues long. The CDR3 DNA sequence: TGTGCCAGCAGTCCGGGGATAGGGTCGGGGTCCTACAATGAGCAGTTCTTC. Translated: CASSPGIGSGSYNEQFF.

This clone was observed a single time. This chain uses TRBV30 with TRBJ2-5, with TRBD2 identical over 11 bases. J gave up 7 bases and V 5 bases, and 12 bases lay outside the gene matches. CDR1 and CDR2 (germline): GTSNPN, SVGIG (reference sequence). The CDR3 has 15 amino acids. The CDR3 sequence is CAWELTSGVLGTQYF. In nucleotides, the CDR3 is TGTGCCTGGGAGCTGACTAGCGGGGTCCTTGGGACCCAGTACTTC.

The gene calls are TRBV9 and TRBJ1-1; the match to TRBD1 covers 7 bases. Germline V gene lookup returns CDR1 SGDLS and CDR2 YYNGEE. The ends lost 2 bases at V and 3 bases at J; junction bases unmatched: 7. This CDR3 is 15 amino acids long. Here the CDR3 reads CASSVTGERDTEAFF. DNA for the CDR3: TGTGCCAGCAGCGTCACAGGGGAGAGGGACACTGAAGCTTTCTTT.

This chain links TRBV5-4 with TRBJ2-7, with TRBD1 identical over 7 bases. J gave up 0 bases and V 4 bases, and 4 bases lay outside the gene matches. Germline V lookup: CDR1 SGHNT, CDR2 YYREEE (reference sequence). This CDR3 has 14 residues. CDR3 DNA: TGTGCCAGCAGCCTGGGGGACAGCTCCTACGAGCAGTACTTC. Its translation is CASSLGDSSYEQYF.

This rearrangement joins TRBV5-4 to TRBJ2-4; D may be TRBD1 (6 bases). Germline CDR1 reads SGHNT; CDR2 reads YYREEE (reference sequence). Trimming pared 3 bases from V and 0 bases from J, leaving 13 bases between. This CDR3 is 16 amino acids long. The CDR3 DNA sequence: TGTGCCAGCAGCTCATCGGACAGTTTAGCCAAAAACATTCAGTACTTC. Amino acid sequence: CASSSSDSLAKNIQYF.

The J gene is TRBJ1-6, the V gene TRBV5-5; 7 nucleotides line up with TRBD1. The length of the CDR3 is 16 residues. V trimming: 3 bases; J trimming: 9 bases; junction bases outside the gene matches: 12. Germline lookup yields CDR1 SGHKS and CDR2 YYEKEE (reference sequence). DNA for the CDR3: TGTGCCAGCAGCTCACCCCAGGGGGAGTCGAGTTCACCCCTCCACTTT. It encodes CASSSPQGESSSPLHF.

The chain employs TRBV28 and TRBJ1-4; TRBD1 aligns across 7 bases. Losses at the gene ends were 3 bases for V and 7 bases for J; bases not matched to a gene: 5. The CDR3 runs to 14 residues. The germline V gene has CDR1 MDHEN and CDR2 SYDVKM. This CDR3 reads CASSFRQGVEKLFF. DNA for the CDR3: TGTGCCAGCAGTTTTCGACAGGGAGTTGAAAAACTGTTTTTT.

The CDR3, as DNA: TGTGCCTGGTCAGGGGGCTATAATGAAAAACTGTTTTTT. The encoded protein is CAWSGGYNEKLFF. The chain carries TRBV30 and TRBJ1-4; 8 nucleotides match TRBD1. Germline-derived CDR1 and CDR2 are GTSNPN and SVGIG (reference sequence). This CDR3 has 13 amino acids. The junction had 3 bases not matched to a gene; V was cut back by 5 bases and J by 4 bases.

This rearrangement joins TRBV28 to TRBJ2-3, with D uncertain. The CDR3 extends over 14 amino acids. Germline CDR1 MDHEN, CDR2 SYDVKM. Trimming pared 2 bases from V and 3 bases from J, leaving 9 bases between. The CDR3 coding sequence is TGTGCCAGCAGTTTACCACTTCGTACAGATACGCAGTATTTT. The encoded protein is CASSLPLRTDTQYF.

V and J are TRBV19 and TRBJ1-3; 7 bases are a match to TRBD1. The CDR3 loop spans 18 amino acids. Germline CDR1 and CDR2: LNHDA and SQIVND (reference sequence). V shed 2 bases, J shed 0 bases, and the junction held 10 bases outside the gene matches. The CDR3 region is CASSIRTGPRFSGNTIYF. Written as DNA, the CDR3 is TGTGCCAGTAGTATAAGGACAGGCCCGCGATTCTCTGGAAACACCATATATTTT.

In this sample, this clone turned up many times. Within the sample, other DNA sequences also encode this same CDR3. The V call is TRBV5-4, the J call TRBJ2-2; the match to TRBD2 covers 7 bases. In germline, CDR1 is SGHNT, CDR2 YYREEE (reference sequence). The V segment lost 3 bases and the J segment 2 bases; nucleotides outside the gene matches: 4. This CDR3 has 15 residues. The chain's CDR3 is CASSSTSANTGELFF. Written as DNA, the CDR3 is TGTGCCAGCAGCTCTACTAGCGCCAACACCGGGGAGCTGTTTTTT.